This record covers a single TCR beta chain. The antigen is unknown. Germline values: CDR1 SGHVS, CDR2 FNYEAQ. The CDR3 length is 15 residues. The V segment lost 0 bases and the J segment 4 bases; nucleotides outside the gene matches: 3. The sample belongs to a study of blood T cells in healthy people across ages. A second roughly 6 to 12 cycle PCR used barcoded and J-beta primers. The authors tagged each cDNA molecule using a template-switch adaptor with 12 random nucleotides. TCRdb used MiXCR to reprocess the 5' RACE reads, holding one entry per CDR3 protein. The sample lists 1,100,000 or so distinct CDR3 sequences, around 45% occurring once. Study outcomes and limitations: Diversity figures derived from one million T cells were judged to underestimate the true value.

The rearrangement links TRBV7-6 to TRBJ2-7; 10 nucleotides agree with TRBD2. This clonotype originated in an older woman in good health. The sample comprised blood. CDR3 loop: CASSLAGTSEYEQYF. For the CDR3, the DNA is TGTGCCAGCAGCTTAGCCGGGACTAGCGAATACGAGCAGTACTTC.